The rows below give T cell receptor beta chains drawn from one sample of a study of T cell responses to AZD1222 COVID-19 vaccine. The table came from immunoSEQ multiplex PCR; TCRdb's copy has only in-frame clones and leaves some out. This sample has about 86,000 clones, with around 89% found just once. The material sequenced was peripheral blood, taken 28 days after the second AZD1222 dose. These receptors all stem from an adult who received the AZD1222 COVID-19 vaccine. Each CDR3 is given without its conserved first and last residue.

>TRBV5-1|TRBJ2-2
ASSLARDTGELF
>TRBV3-1/TRBV3-2|TRBJ2-3
ASSLGTSGTADTQY
>TRBV5-5|TRBJ2-3
ASSPLTATDTQY
>TRBV15|TRBJ2-3
ATSHRTGPRATQY
>TRBV11-3|TRBJ1-3
ASSFDKGARGNTIY
>TRBV20-1|TRBJ2-7
SASQGTGYEQY
>TRBV28|TRBJ2-2
ASSRLGATGELF
>TRBV24-1|TRBJ1-3
ATSYDRHNSGNTIY
>TRBV6-5|TRBJ2-7
ASSYSTYEQY
>TRBV19|TRBJ2-6
ASRRGSSGANVLT
>TRBV11-2|TRBJ2-7
ASSLGQPYEQY
>TRBV30|TRBJ1-5
AWSVLGQGNQPQH
>TRBV19|TRBJ2-1
ASSNTGSGEQF
>TRBV6-5|TRBJ1-2
ASNGGSNYGYT
>TRBV28|TRBJ1-1
ATTGFMNTEAF
>TRBV6-1|TRBJ2-7
ASSDYEQY
>TRBV4-3|TRBJ2-7
ASSQDRHLTYEQY
>TRBV25-1|TRBJ1-1
ASSEIQGSGTNTEAF
>TRBV6-5|TRBJ1-1
ASSPRWENTEAF
>TRBV5-1|TRBJ2-5
ASSHRTVLYQETQY
>TRBV11-3|TRBJ1-1
ASSLEGGATEAF